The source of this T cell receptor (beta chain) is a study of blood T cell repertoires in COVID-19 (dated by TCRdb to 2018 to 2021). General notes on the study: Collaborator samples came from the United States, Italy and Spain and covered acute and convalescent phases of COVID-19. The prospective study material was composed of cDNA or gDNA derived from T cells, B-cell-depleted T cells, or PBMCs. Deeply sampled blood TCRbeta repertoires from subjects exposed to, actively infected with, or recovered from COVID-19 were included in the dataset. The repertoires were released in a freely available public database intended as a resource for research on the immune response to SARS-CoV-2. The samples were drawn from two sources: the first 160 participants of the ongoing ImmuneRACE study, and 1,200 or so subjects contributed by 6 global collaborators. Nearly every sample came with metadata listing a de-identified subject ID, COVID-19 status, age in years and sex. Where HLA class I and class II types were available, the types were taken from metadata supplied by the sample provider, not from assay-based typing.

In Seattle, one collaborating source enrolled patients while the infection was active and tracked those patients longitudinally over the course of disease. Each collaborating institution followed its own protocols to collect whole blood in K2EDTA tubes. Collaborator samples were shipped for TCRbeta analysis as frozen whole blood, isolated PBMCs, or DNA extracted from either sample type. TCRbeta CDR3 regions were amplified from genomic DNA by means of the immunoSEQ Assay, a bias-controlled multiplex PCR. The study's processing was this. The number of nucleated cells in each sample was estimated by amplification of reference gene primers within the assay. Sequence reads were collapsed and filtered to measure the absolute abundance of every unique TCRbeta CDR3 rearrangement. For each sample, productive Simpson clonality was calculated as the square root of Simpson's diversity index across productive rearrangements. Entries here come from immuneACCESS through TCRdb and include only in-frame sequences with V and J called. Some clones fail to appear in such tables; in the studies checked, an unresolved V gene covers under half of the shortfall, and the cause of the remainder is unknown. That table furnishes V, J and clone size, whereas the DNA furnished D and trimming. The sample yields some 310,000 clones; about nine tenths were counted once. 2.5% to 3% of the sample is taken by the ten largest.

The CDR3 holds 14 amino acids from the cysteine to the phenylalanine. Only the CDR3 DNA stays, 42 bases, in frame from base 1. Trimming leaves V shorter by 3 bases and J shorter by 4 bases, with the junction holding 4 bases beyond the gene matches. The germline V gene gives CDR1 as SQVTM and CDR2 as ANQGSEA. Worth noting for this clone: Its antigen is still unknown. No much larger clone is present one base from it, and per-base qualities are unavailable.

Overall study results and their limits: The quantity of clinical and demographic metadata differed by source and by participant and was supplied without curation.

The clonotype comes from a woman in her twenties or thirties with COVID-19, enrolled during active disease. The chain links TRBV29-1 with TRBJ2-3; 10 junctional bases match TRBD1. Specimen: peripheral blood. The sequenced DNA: TGCAGCGTTGACCCCGGACAGGGGGCAGATACGCAGTATTTT. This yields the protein CSVDPGQGADTQYF.